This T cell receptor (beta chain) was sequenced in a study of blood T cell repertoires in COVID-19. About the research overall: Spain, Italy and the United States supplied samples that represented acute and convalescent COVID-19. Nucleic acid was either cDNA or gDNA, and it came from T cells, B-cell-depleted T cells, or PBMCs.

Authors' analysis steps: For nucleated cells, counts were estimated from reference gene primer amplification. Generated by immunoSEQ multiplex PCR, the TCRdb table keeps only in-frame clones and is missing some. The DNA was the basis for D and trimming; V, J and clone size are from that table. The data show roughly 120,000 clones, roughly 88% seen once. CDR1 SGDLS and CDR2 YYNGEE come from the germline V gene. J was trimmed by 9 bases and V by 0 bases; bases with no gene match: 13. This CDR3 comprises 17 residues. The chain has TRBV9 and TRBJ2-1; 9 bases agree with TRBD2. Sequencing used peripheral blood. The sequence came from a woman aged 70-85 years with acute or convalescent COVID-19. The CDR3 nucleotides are TGTGCCAGCAGCGTAGGGGCGGGATGGCGGGAGGGGAGTGAGCAGTTCTTC. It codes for CASSVGAGWREGSEQFF.